This TCR beta chain came from a study of memory CD4+ T cells and cytomegalovirus serostatus. Using immunoSEQ multiplex PCR, the repertoire was profiled, and TCRdb retains in-frame clones only, with some absent. In the table there are about 82,000 clones, more than 70% of which are singletons. Germline V gives CDR1 SGHVS, CDR2 FQNEAQ. The CDR3 totals 18 residues. V lost 3 bases to trimming and J lost 0 bases, with 21 bases between them. The sort gate was single viable CD3+CD4+CD8-CD45RO+ cells for memory CD4+ T cells. The sequenced sample consisted of memory CD4+ T cells from blood. The chain combines TRBV7-8 with TRBJ2-7; unclear D gene. The receptor was derived from an adult in good health and CMV-seronegative. The CDR3 nucleotides read TGTGCCAGCAGCTTGATCGGTGGCGGCAACTTTATCTCCTACGAGCAGTACTTC. This sequence encodes CASSLIGGGNFISYEQYF.